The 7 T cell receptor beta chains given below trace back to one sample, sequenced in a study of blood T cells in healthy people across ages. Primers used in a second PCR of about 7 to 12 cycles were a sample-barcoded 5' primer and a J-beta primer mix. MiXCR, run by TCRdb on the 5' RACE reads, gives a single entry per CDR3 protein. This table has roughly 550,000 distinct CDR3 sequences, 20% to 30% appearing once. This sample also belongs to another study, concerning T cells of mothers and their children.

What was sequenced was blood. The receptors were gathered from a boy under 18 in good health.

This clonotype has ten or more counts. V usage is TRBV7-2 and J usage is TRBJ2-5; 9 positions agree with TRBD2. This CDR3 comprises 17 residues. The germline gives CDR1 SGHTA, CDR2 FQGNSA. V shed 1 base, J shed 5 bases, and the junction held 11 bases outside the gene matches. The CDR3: CASSLGLRRGGDETQYF. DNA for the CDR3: TGTGCCAGCAGCTTAGGGTTGCGGCGGGGGGGCGATGAGACCCAGTACTTC.

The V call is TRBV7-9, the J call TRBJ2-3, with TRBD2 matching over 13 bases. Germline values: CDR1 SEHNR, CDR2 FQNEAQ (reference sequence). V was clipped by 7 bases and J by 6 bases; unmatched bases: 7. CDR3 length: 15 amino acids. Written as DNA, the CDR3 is TGTGCCAGCACCGGGACTAGCGGGAAGATCGATACGCAGTATTTT. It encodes CASTGTSGKIDTQYF.

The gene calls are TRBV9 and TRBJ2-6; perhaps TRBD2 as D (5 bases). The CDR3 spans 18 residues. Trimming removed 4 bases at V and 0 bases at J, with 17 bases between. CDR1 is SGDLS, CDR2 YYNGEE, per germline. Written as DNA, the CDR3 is TGTGCCAGCAGCCCCAGAGCCGGCGGGTCCTCTGGGGCCAACGTCCTGACTTTC. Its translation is CASSPRAGGSSGANVLTF.

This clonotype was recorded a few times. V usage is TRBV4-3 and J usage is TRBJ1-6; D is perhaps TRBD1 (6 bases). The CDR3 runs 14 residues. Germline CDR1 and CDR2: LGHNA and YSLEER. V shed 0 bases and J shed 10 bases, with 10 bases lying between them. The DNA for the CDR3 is TGCGCCAGCAGCCAAGACGGGGGGCCGTCACCCCTCCACTTT. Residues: CASSQDGGPSPLHF.

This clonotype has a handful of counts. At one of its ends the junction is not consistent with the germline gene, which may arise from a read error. The CDR3 DNA reads as TGTGCTAGCAGCTCGGGACTAGCGGGAGCTCGAGATACGCAGTATTTT. It yields the protein CASSSGLAGARDTQYF. The J gene is TRBJ2-3, the V gene TRBV7-7; 14 bases map to TRBD2. The germline V gene encodes CDR1 SSHAT and CDR2 FNYEAQ (reference sequence). CDR3 length equals 16 residues.

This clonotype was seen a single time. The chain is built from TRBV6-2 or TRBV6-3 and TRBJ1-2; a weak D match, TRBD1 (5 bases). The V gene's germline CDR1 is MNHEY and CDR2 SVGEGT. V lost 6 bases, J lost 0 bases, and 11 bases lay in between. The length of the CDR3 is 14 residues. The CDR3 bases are TGTGCCAGCAGAAGTCGGACACCTAACTATGGCTACACCTTC. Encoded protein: CASRSRTPNYGYTF.

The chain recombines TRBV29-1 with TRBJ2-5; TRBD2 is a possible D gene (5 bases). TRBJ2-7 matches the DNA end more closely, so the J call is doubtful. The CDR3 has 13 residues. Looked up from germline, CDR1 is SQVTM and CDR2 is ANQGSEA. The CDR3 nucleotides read TGCAGCGTTGAAGACCGCGGGCGGGACGAGCAGTACTTC. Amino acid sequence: CSVEDRGRDEQYF.